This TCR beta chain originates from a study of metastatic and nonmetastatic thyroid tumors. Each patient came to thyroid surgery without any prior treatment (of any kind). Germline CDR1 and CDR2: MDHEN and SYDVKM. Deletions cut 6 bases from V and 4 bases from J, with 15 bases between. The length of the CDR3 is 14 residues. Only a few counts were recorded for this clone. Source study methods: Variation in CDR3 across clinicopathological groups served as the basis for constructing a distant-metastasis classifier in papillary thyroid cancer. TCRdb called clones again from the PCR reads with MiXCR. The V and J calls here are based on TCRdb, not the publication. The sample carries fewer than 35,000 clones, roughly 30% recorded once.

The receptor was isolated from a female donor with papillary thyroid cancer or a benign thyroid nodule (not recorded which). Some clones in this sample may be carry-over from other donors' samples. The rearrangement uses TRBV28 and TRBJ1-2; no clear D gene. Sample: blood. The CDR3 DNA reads TGTGCCAGCAGCCCGGGTCTAAAGGGCTATGGCTACACCTTC. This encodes CASSPGLKGYGYTF.